This paragraph reports one T cell receptor beta chain. Its target is unknown. This record comes from a study of regulatory T cells in long-lasting Graves disease. Whole-study findings and limits: There was favoring of TRBV28, TRBJ1-2 and TRBJ2-5 in persistent disease. The sample size was small, and this may have reduced accuracy.

In building TCR beta libraries, iRepertoire HTBI primers were used together with Arm-PCR of CDR3 regions. Original methodology: Overall, samples carried 62 TRBV and about 15 TRBJ segments. Each CDR3 protein gets one entry after TCRdb re-called the multiplex PCR reads with MiXCR. These V and J calls rely on TCRdb rather than the paper's analysis. The sample contains 650,000 to 700,000 distinct CDR3 sequences, roughly 30% of which appear only once. V was cut by 4 bases and J by 0 bases, with 10 bases left in between. CDR1 LNHDA and CDR2 SQIVND come from the germline V gene (reference sequence). The CDR3 has 16 residues. As for time point: persistent/refractory GD, antithyroid drugs over 5 years with positive TRAb. The TCR library was made from RNA that had been extracted from PBMCs in TRIzol. A blood draw put about 9 milliliters of peripheral blood into EDTA tubes.

The chain employs TRBV19 and TRBJ1-6; D unclear. The sequencing here drew on peripheral blood mononuclear cells (PBMCs), taken when the disease was refractory, from a patient treated with antithyroid drugs. The TCR sequence derives from a female donor with Graves disease. CDR3 sequence: CASSRETSSYNSPLHF. The DNA for the CDR3 is TGTGCCAGTAGTAGAGAGACGAGCTCCTATAATTCACCCCTCCACTTT.